These 27 T cell receptor beta chains originate from one sample sequenced in a study of blood T cell repertoires in COVID-19. TCRdb's table, derived via immunoSEQ multiplex PCR, lists solely in-frame clones and lacks some. The sample consists of 200,000 to 300,000 clones, more than 75% of them appearing once. The sample taken for sequencing was peripheral blood. Source of these receptors: a woman in her sixties or seventies with COVID-19, enrolled during active disease.

This chain joins TRBV5-6 and TRBJ1-4, with 7 bases fitting TRBD1. Germline CDR1 reads SGHDT; CDR2 reads YYEEEE. Trimming took 3 bases from V and 5 from J; bases not matched to a gene: 1. This CDR3 has 13 amino acids. The CDR3 DNA reads TGTGCCAGCAGCTCGGGACAGAATGAAAAACTGTTTTTT. This codes for CASSSGQNEKLFF. Full variable domain (rest looked up from reference TRBV5-6 and TRBJ1-4): DAGVTQSPTHLIKTRGQQVTLRCSPKSGHDTVSWYQQALGQGPQFIFQYYEEEERQRGNFPDRFSGHQFPNYSSELNVNALLLGDSALYLCASSSGQNEKLFFGSGTQLSVL.

This clone was seen a handful of times. This chain joins TRBV11-2 and TRBJ1-1, with D possibly matching TRBD1 (6 bases). The germline CDR1 and CDR2 sequences are SGHAT and FQNNGV. The length of the CDR3 is 13 residues. Trimming stripped 2 bases from V and 4 bases from J, with 8 bases between. Here the CDR3 DNA reads TGTGCCAGCAGCTTAATACAGGGCACTGAAGCTTTCTTT. It is translated as CASSLIQGTEAFF.

This clone was picked up a small number of times. This chain joins TRBV28 and TRBJ2-1; TRBD2 agrees at 11 bases. J gave up 3 bases and V 7 bases, and 8 bases lay outside the gene matches. CDR1 and CDR2 (germline): MDHEN, SYDVKM. The CDR3 runs to 16 residues. The CDR3 loop reads CASTVSTSGIYNEQFF. The CDR3 coding sequence is TGTGCCAGCACCGTCTCGACTAGCGGGATCTACAATGAGCAGTTCTTC.

The V call is TRBV19, the J call TRBJ1-1; tentative D call: TRBD1 (5 bases). V dropped 5 bases and J dropped 1 base, with 11 bases sitting between them. Germline loops: CDR1 LNHDA, CDR2 SQIVND (reference sequence). This CDR3 has 14 amino acids. CDR3 residues: CASSPGRPNTEAFF. CDR3 sequence (DNA): TGTGCCAGTAGTCCAGGGCGTCCGAACACTGAAGCTTTCTTT.

This clone occurred once. V is TRBV14 and J is TRBJ2-1, with TRBD2 matching over 9 bases. Trimming at V came to 2 bases and at J to 4 bases, leaving 3 bases not matched to a gene. The CDR3 is 15 amino acids. Per the germline V gene, CDR1 is SGHDN and CDR2 is FVKESK. The CDR3 reads CASSQLAGIYNEQFF. CDR3 in DNA: TGTGCCAGCAGCCAACTAGCGGGGATATACAATGAGCAGTTCTTC.

This chain links TRBV5-5 with TRBJ2-7; 9 bases agree with TRBD2. This CDR3 comprises 18 residues. From germline, CDR1 is SGHKS and CDR2 YYEKEE (reference sequence). J gave up 4 bases and V 4 bases, and 18 bases lay outside the gene matches. The CDR3 nucleotides are TGTGCCAGCAGCCCCATCGGGGCGGGAGGGCCCTCAAGGTACGAGCAGTACTTC. Amino acids: CASSPIGAGGPSRYEQYF.

This chain uses TRBV9 with TRBJ1-4; the match to TRBD1 covers 11 bases. Losses at the gene ends were 2 bases for V and 6 bases for J; bases not matched to a gene: 3. This CDR3 spans 15 amino acids. The germline V gene has CDR1 SGDLS and CDR2 YYNGEE. The CDR3, as DNA: TGTGCCAGCAGCGTGGGACAGGGGGTTTATGAAAAACTGTTTTTT. This gives the protein CASSVGQGVYEKLFF.

The chain joins TRBV7-2 to TRBJ1-5, with D maybe TRBD1 (5 bases). The CDR3 covers 16 residues. The V end was cut by 1 base, the J end by 6 bases, with 16 bases between. Looked up from germline, CDR1 is SGHTA and CDR2 is FQGNSA. The CDR3 protein is CASSLDLTVGGQPQHF. CDR3 DNA sequence: TGTGCCAGCAGCTTAGACTTGACGGTGGGGGGTCAGCCCCAGCATTTT.

The chain carries TRBV2 and TRBJ2-3, with 9 positions matching TRBD1. Germline assignment: CDR1 SNHLY and CDR2 FYNNEI. Trimming at V came to 3 bases and at J to 1 base, leaving 2 bases not matched to a gene. The CDR3 sequence is 15 residues long. The DNA of the CDR3 is TGTGCCAGCAGTGATGGGGACAGGGGCACAGATACGCAGTATTTT. This sequence encodes CASSDGDRGTDTQYF.

This clone was seen just once. In DNA, the CDR3 is TGTGCCAGCAGCCGCTCGGACAGGGGTCTTGGTGGCTACACCTTC. Its translation: CASSRSDRGLGGYTF. The chain is built from TRBV3-1 (or the pseudogene TRBV3-2) and TRBJ1-2; 9 bases are a match to TRBD1. The CDR3 is 15 residues long. Germline lookup yields CDR1 LGHDT and CDR2 YNNKEL (reference sequence). V dropped 4 bases and J dropped 7; count of bases not matched to a gene: 10.

V gene TRBV4-2 combines with J gene TRBJ1-4, with 9 bases matching TRBD1. There are 17 residues in the CDR3. V was clipped by 0 bases and J by 7 bases; unmatched bases: 9. The germline V gene has CDR1 LGHNA and CDR2 YNFKEQ. The CDR3 coding sequence is TGTGCCAGCAGCCAAGATGCGAACAGGGGGCCACGTGAAAAACTGTTTTTT. Residues: CASSQDANRGPREKLFF.

The chain employs TRBV11-3 and TRBJ1-5; D perhaps matches TRBD1 (5 bases). Germline V lookup: CDR1 SGHNT, CDR2 YENEEA. CDR3 length: 17 amino acids. Trimming stripped 0 bases from V and 3 bases from J, with 15 bases between. The DNA for the CDR3 is TGTGCCAGCAGCTTAGATTTAACCCAGGGCCTCAATCAGCCCCAGCATTTT. Translation: CASSLDLTQGLNQPQHF. Filled out from reference TRBV11-3 and TRBJ1-5, the complete variable domain reads EAGVVQSPRYKIIEKKQPVAFWCNPISGHNTLYWYLQNLGQGPELLIRYENEEAVDDSQLPKDRFSAERLKGVDSTLKIQPAELGDSAVYLCASSLDLTQGLNQPQHFGDGTRLSIL.

This chain uses TRBV9 with TRBJ2-1; D is possibly TRBD1 (6 bases). The germline V gene has CDR1 SGDLS and CDR2 YYNGEE. This CDR3 is 15 amino acids long. V lost 4 bases and J 2 bases, leaving 13 bases between the germline ends. CDR3 sequence (DNA): TGTGCCAGCAGCACCACAGGGTCCACCTACAATGAGCAGTTCTTC. Translation: CASSTTGSTYNEQFF.

The chain employs TRBV12-3 or TRBV12-4 and TRBJ2-3; TRBD2 matches at 7 bases. Trimming cost V 5 bases and J 4 bases; bases outside gene matches: 3. CDR3 size: 13 residues. Here the CDR3 DNA reads TGTGCCAGCAGTCTTGGACTAGCAGATACGCAGTATTTT. Protein: CASSLGLADTQYF.

The V gene is TRBV30, the J gene TRBJ1-2; 7 bases map to TRBD1. J lost 3 bases, V lost 2 bases, and 12 bases had no gene match. This CDR3 is built from 16 residues. Germline V gene sequence: CDR1 GTSNPN, CDR2 SVGIG (reference sequence). CDR3: CAWSRPGQAFHYGYTF. The CDR3 nucleotides are TGTGCCTGGAGTCGCCCCGGACAGGCGTTCCACTATGGCTACACCTTC.

This clone was seen a single time. The chain has TRBV28 and TRBJ1-2, with D tentatively TRBD1 (5 bases). CDR1 MDHEN and CDR2 SYDVKM come from the germline V gene. The CDR3 is 15 residues long. V shed 1 base and J shed 4 bases, with 13 bases lying between them. CDR3 residues: CASSLSGGSIYGYTF. In DNA form, the CDR3 reads TGTGCCAGCAGTTTATCGGGGGGGAGCATCTATGGCTACACCTTC.

This chain joins TRBV4-2 and TRBJ1-2; 7 bases line up with TRBD1. Germline V lookup: CDR1 LGHNA, CDR2 YNFKEQ. V trimming: 4 bases; J trimming: 4 bases; junction bases outside the gene matches: 3. The CDR3 has 13 amino acids. CDR3 protein: CASSLDRSYGYTF. CDR3 DNA: TGTGCCAGCAGCCTGGACAGGAGCTATGGCTACACCTTC.

Regarding this clone: Other nucleotide sequences from this sample produce the same CDR3. The rearrangement joins TRBV5-1 to TRBJ1-2, with unresolved D. This CDR3 is 13 amino acids long. V was pared by 0 bases and J by 3 bases, with 6 bases between. Per germline, CDR1 SGHRS and CDR2 YFSETQ. The CDR3 region is CASSLDSYYGYTF. CDR3 sequence (DNA): TGCGCCAGCAGCTTGGACAGTTACTATGGCTACACCTTC.

The rearrangement joins TRBV6-6 to TRBJ1-6, with D maybe TRBD1 (5 bases). CDR1 and CDR2 (germline): MNHNY, SVGAGI (reference sequence). The V end lost 6 bases, the J end lost 10 bases, and 10 bases lay between the germline ends. The CDR3 totals 12 residues. CDR3 DNA sequence: TGTGCCAGCAGCGCAGGGCAATCACCCCTCCACTTT. Protein sequence: CASSAGQSPLHF.

The CDR3 protein is CSVEPSGRHTQYF. Written as DNA, the CDR3 is TGCAGCGTTGAACCTAGCGGACGTCATACGCAGTATTTT. The chain recombines TRBV29-1 with TRBJ2-3; 7 bases align to TRBD2. V trimming: 2 bases; J trimming: 7 bases; junction bases outside the gene matches: 6. Germline V lookup: CDR1 SQVTM, CDR2 ANQGSEA. The length of the CDR3 is 13 residues.

CDR3 nucleotides: TGTGCCAGCAGTGAAAGACAGGGGGCCGTTGGCTACACCTTC. Its protein product is CASSERQGAVGYTF. The chain is built from TRBV6-1 and TRBJ1-2, with TRBD1 matching 10 bases. The CDR3 is made up of 14 amino acids. With 2 bases clipped from V and 7 bases from J, the junction kept 4 bases outside the gene matches. Germline loops: CDR1 MNHNS, CDR2 SASEGT.

A single count supports this clone. The CDR3 coding sequence is TGCGCCAGCAGCTTGGCGCAGGGAAGGGCGCAGTATTTT. Its translation: CASSLAQGRAQYF. This sequence joins TRBV5-1 and TRBJ2-3; D perhaps matches TRBD1 (5 bases). The ends were cut back, 0 bases at V and 10 bases at J, with 12 bases in the middle. CDR3 length: 13 amino acids. Germline assignment: CDR1 SGHRS and CDR2 YFSETQ. Full variable domain (remainder filled in from reference TRBV5-1 and TRBJ2-3): KAGVTQTPRYLIKTRGQQVTLSCSPISGHRSVSWYQQTPGQGLQFLFEYFSETQRNKGNFPGRFSGRQFSNSRSEMNVSTLELGDSALYLCASSLAQGRAQYFGPGTRLTVL.

Concerning this clone: Germline and junction disagree at one end, which may indicate a read error. V and J are TRBV20-1 and TRBJ1-2, with 7 bases aligning to TRBD1. The CDR3 runs 11 residues. Per germline, CDR1 DFQATT and CDR2 SNEGSKA (reference sequence). CDR3 loop: CNARGGVGYTF. The CDR3, as DNA: TGCAATGCTAGAGGGGGCGTTGGCTACACCTTC.

The chain employs TRBV28 and TRBJ1-6; a possible D gene is TRBD1 (6 bases). V lost 6 bases to trimming and J lost 7 bases, with 16 bases between them. The CDR3 sequence is 15 residues long. Germline lookup yields CDR1 MDHEN and CDR2 SYDVKM. Here the CDR3 DNA reads TGTGCCAGCAGCCGACAGGTCGGCCAAAATTCACCCCTCCACTTT. Encoded protein: CASSRQVGQNSPLHF. Full variable domain (outside the CDR3, taken from reference TRBV28 and TRBJ1-6): DVKVTQSSRYLVKRTGEKVFLECVQDMDHENMFWYRQDPGLGLRLIYFSYDVKMKEKGDIPEGYSVSREKKERFSLILESASTNQTSMYLCASSRQVGQNSPLHFGNGTRLTVT.

This chain joins TRBV25-1 and TRBJ1-2, with 12 bases that match TRBD1. Trimming removed 6 bases from V and 7 bases from J; junction bases left unmatched: 3. Germline-derived CDR1 and CDR2 are MGHDK and SYGVNS. The CDR3 extends over 13 amino acids. The CDR3 nucleotides are TGTGCCAGCAGAGGGACAGGGGGCTTTGGCTACACCTTC. Amino acid sequence: CASRGTGGFGYTF.

This chain uses TRBV28 with TRBJ1-1, with 7 bases fitting TRBD1. CDR1 and CDR2 from the germline V gene are MDHEN and SYDVKM. V lost 2 bases, J lost 1 base, and 7 bases stayed unmatched. This CDR3 is built from 16 residues. The CDR3 coding sequence is TGTGCCAGCAGTTTAATCGACAGGGTCAAGAACACTGAAGCTTTCTTT. Its protein is CASSLIDRVKNTEAFF.

This sequence joins TRBV14 and TRBJ2-7; 8 bases align to TRBD1. The CDR3 has 14 amino acids. Germline assignment: CDR1 SGHDN and CDR2 FVKESK. V dropped 4 bases and J dropped 3; count of bases not matched to a gene: 5. The CDR3 loop reads CASSRFTGGYEQYF. The CDR3 nucleotides are TGTGCCAGCAGCCGGTTTACAGGGGGCTACGAGCAGTACTTC.